Below are 20 T cell receptor beta chains sequenced from a single sample in a study of blood T cell repertoires in COVID-19. Produced via immunoSEQ multiplex PCR; TCRdb's table is partial and in-frame only. In the table there are about 220,000 clones, roughly 80% of which are singletons. Sequenced input: peripheral blood. These receptors all come from a woman aged 55 to 70 who had recovered from COVID-19.

The genes are TRBV5-5 and TRBJ1-4, with 9 bases that match TRBD1. From germline, CDR1 is SGHKS and CDR2 YYEKEE (reference sequence). J lost 6 bases, V lost 0 bases, and 3 bases had no gene match. This CDR3 is 15 amino acids long. CDR3 nucleotide sequence: TGTGCCAGCAGCTTGGGGTGGACAGGGGATGAAAAACTGTTTTTT. Its protein product is CASSLGWTGDEKLFF.

J is TRBJ1-5 and V is TRBV7-9; 10 positions match TRBD1. Germline assignment: CDR1 SEHNR and CDR2 FQNEAQ (reference sequence). The CDR3 extends over 17 amino acids. The V segment lost 3 bases and the J segment 7 bases; nucleotides outside the gene matches: 12. CDR3 amino acids: CASSFVLPGQGYQPQHF. In DNA, the CDR3 is TGTGCCAGCAGCTTTGTTCTACCGGGACAGGGGTACCAGCCCCAGCATTTT.

The rearrangement joins TRBV6-2 or TRBV6-3 to TRBJ1-5, with 7 bases identical to TRBD1. V lost 0 bases to trimming and J lost 2 bases; unmatched junction nucleotides: 4. This CDR3 spans 16 amino acids. The germline V gene has CDR1 MNHEY and CDR2 SVGEGT. The CDR3 sequence is CASSYSTGMGNQPQHF. For the CDR3, the DNA is TGTGCCAGCAGTTACTCGACAGGGATGGGCAATCAGCCCCAGCATTTT.

The chain's CDR3 is CASSRGDGTDTQYF. Written as DNA, the CDR3 is TGTGCCAGCAGCCGGGGGGATGGCACAGATACGCAGTATTTT. The chain links TRBV7-3 to TRBJ2-3; the match to TRBD2 covers 7 bases. The V segment lost 5 bases and the J segment 1 base; nucleotides outside the gene matches: 3. Germline CDR1 and CDR2: SGHTA and FQGTGA. CDR3 length: 14 amino acids.

There are a few counts of this clone. The chain carries TRBV25-1 and TRBJ2-3, with D possibly being TRBD1 (6 bases). The germline V gene has CDR1 MGHDK and CDR2 SYGVNS. V gave up 2 bases and J gave up 5 bases, with 14 bases separating them. This CDR3 has 15 amino acids. The DNA for the CDR3 is TGTGCCAGCAGTGAACCGGACAGCACAGGAGATACGCAGTATTTT. Protein product: CASSEPDSTGDTQYF.

This clone was observed a handful of times. The chain carries TRBV7-3 and TRBJ2-1, with a weak D call TRBD2 (5 bases). V dropped 5 bases and J dropped 0 bases, with 11 bases sitting between them. The CDR3 covers 15 residues. The germline V gene encodes CDR1 SGHTA and CDR2 FQGTGA. This CDR3 is CASSRRGSSYNEQFF. The CDR3 DNA reads as TGTGCCAGCAGCCGCCGTGGGAGCTCCTACAATGAGCAGTTCTTC.

This clone was observed a handful of times. The chain employs TRBV11-1 and TRBJ2-2; 8 bases map to TRBD1. The CDR3 runs to 15 residues. The V gene end was trimmed by 6 bases and the J gene end by 4 bases; junction bases not matched to a gene: 7. Germline V gene lookup returns CDR1 SGHAT and CDR2 FQDESV (reference sequence). The CDR3 bases are TGTGCCAGCAGACCCGGACAGGGTCGCACCGGGGAGCTGTTTTTT. It encodes CASRPGQGRTGELFF.

The chain employs TRBV19 and TRBJ1-1; D may be TRBD1 (5 bases). V lost 4 bases, J lost 5 bases, and 14 bases lay in between. This CDR3 spans 14 amino acids. CDR1 is LNHDA and CDR2 is SQIVND in the germline V gene (reference sequence). For the CDR3, the DNA is TGTGCCAGTAGTAGTCTGGGGGGGAGGACTGAAGCTTTCTTT. This gives the protein CASSSLGGRTEAFF.

This chain joins TRBV29-1 and TRBJ1-1, with D perhaps TRBD1 (6 bases). Germline assignment: CDR1 SQVTM and CDR2 ANQGSEA. V dropped 0 bases and J dropped 4 bases, with 18 bases sitting between them. There are 16 residues in the CDR3. The CDR3 bases are TGCAGCGTTGAAGATCTTTTAACAGGGATGAGCACTGAAGCTTTCTTT. Translated, it gives CSVEDLLTGMSTEAFF.

The chain joins TRBV4-1 to TRBJ2-2; TRBD2 matches at 8 bases. The CDR3 totals 16 residues. With 0 bases clipped from V and 7 bases from J, the junction kept 7 bases outside the gene matches. From germline, CDR1 is MGHRA and CDR2 YSYEKL. CDR3 loop: CASSQERGDGGGELFF. The CDR3 DNA is TGCGCCAGCAGCCAAGAGCGGGGGGATGGCGGCGGGGAGCTGTTTTTT.

V gene TRBV2 combines with J gene TRBJ1-3, with a possible D match to TRBD1 (5 bases). CDR1 and CDR2 from the germline V gene are SNHLY and FYNNEI. This CDR3 is 14 amino acids long. V gave up 5 bases and J gave up 0 bases, with 8 bases separating them. CDR3 residues: CASSPGFSGNTIYF. CDR3 DNA sequence: TGTGCCAGCAGTCCAGGGTTCTCTGGAAACACCATATATTTT.

The rearrangement links TRBV5-1 to TRBJ2-3, with TRBD2 as a possible D gene (7 bases). Germline V gene sequence: CDR1 SGHRS, CDR2 YFSETQ. This CDR3 is 15 amino acids long. The V and J ends lost 4 bases and 4 bases respectively, with 16 bases between them. Here the CDR3 DNA reads TGCGCCAGCAGCCAGGGGACTACGGCATCAGATACGCAGTATTTT. Its translation is CASSQGTTASDTQYF.

The chain employs TRBV2 and TRBJ2-5; 13 bases are shared with TRBD2. The CDR3 is 15 amino acids. Germline V gives CDR1 SNHLY, CDR2 FYNNEI. The V and J ends lost 3 bases and 2 bases, in that order; junction bases with no gene match: 0. In DNA form, the CDR3 reads TGTGCCAGCAGTGAGGGACTAGCGGGGCAAGAGACCCAGTACTTC. Its protein is CASSEGLAGQETQYF.

This clone was recorded once. The CDR3 loop reads CASSSTSGSSYEQYF. The CDR3 bases are TGCGCCAGCAGCTCTACTAGCGGATCTAGCTACGAGCAGTACTTC. The genes are TRBV5-1 and TRBJ2-7; TRBD2 agrees at 8 bases. J lost 3 bases, V lost 3 bases, and 8 bases had no gene match. The germline V gene has CDR1 SGHRS and CDR2 YFSETQ. The CDR3 has 15 amino acids.

V gene TRBV2 combines with J gene TRBJ2-7; 7 bases match TRBD1. Germline V gives CDR1 SNHLY, CDR2 FYNNEI. The trim removed 5 bases at V and 0 bases at J, leaving 10 bases unmatched. CDR3 length equals 16 residues. The CDR3 bases are TGTGCCAGCAGTCCCGGGACAGTTTCCCTCTCCTACGAGCAGTACTTC. Encoded protein: CASSPGTVSLSYEQYF.

The chain joins TRBV12-2 to TRBJ2-1; the table gives TRBD2 as D, unverified against the DNA. TRBV12-2 has pseudogene status. The CDR3 has 17 amino acids. The CDR3, as DNA: TGTGCAAGTCGCTCTAGAGGCGGGGGGGCTCCCTACAATGAGCAGTTCTTC. Protein: CASRSRGGGAPYNEQFF.

The rearrangement links TRBV6-1 to TRBJ1-5; 7 bases align to TRBD1. The CDR3 consists of 17 residues. In germline, CDR1 is MNHNS, CDR2 SASEGT. Trimming took 3 bases from V and 3 from J; bases not matched to a gene: 11. The CDR3 DNA reads TGTGCCAGCAGTGATGTCGAGGGGGCTATTGACAATCAGCCCCAGCATTTT. Translation gives CASSDVEGAIDNQPQHF.

The CDR3 DNA is TGCAGTGCTAGGACAGGGGCTGAAGCTTTCTTT. It translates to CSARTGAEAFF. The genes are TRBV20-1 and TRBJ1-1, with 8 bases identical to TRBD1. V trimming: 3 bases; J trimming: 6 bases; junction bases outside the gene matches: 0. The germline V gene has CDR1 DFQATT and CDR2 SNEGSKA (reference sequence). CDR3 length equals 11 residues.

The J gene is TRBJ2-7, the V gene TRBV19, with D perhaps TRBD2 (6 bases). The V gene lost 10 bases and the J gene lost 2 bases, with 24 bases spanning the gap. CDR3 length: 16 residues. Germline loops: CDR1 LNHDA, CDR2 SQIVND (reference sequence). The CDR3 bases are TGTGCCATGCCGACTAGTAGTATCTCGGGCCCCTACGAGCAGTACTTC. Translation gives CAMPTSSISGPYEQYF. Full variable domain (outside the CDR3, taken from reference TRBV19 and TRBJ2-7): DGGITQSPKYLFRKEGQNVTLSCEQNLNHDAMYWYRQDPGQGLRLIYYSQIVNDFQKGDIAEGYSVSREKKESFPLTVTSAQKNPTAFYLCAMPTSSISGPYEQYFGPGTRLTVT.

The V gene is TRBV24-1, the J gene TRBJ2-1; 7 positions match TRBD1. The CDR3 has 16 amino acids. V was pared by 5 bases and J by 0 bases, with 6 bases of the junction left unmatched. The V gene's germline CDR1 is KGHDR and CDR2 SFDVKD. CDR3 amino acids: CATSVGQASSYNEQFF. CDR3 DNA: TGTGCCACCAGTGTTGGACAGGCTAGCTCCTACAATGAGCAGTTCTTC.